Listed below are T cell receptor beta chains from one sample, sequenced in a study of graft-versus-host responses after intestinal transplantation. Generated by immunoSEQ multiplex PCR, the TCRdb table keeps only in-frame clones and is missing some. Here the sample spans about 47,000 clones, approximately 95% being singletons. For these TCRs, the target antigens are not known. The sample in question was unstimulated CD8+ T cells sorted from spleen or lymph node cells, obtained before transplant. These receptors all come from a human donor who was the organ donor for an intestinal transplant. Each CDR3 is given with its conserved first and last residue. The order of the fields is CDR3 protein, CDR3 DNA, clone size, CDR3 length, V gene, J gene, D gene. A D gene is named only where the DNA matches it firmly. Clone size is stated in some rows and not others, as once, few, many or a class when expanded.

CASSPPLGREKPQPQHF	TGTGCCAGTAGTCCACCTTTAGGGCGTGAGAAACCTCAGCCCCAGCATTTT	NA	17	TRBV19	TRBJ1-5	NA
CAISEDYEQYF	TGTGCCATCTCGGAGGACTACGAGCAGTACTTC	NA	11	TRBV6-1	TRBJ2-7	NA
CASSLLGQETQYF	TGTGCCAGCAGCTTGCTCGGGCAAGAGACCCAGTACTTC	once	13	TRBV5-4	TRBJ2-5	NA
CASTEVHSYEQYF	TGTGCCAGCACAGAGGTACACTCCTACGAGCAGTACTTC	NA	13	TRBV28	TRBJ2-7	NA
CASSADRPSPEAFF	TGTGCCAGCAGCGCGGACCGGCCGAGCCCTGAAGCTTTCTTT	NA	14	TRBV5-4	TRBJ1-1	NA
CASSPRTSGADTQYF	TGTGCCAGCAGTCCCAGGACTAGCGGGGCAGATACGCAGTATTTT	NA	15	TRBV27	TRBJ2-3	TRBD2
CASSFQGNTEAFF	TGTGCCAGCAGCTTTCAGGGGAACACTGAAGCTTTCTTT	NA	13	TRBV7-9	TRBJ1-1	NA
CASSPSQGANTEAFF	TGCGCCAGCAGCCCATCACAGGGGGCGAACACTGAAGCTTTCTTT	NA	15	TRBV5-1	TRBJ1-1	TRBD1
CASKGYGGGYTF	TGTGCCAGCAAGGGGTATGGTGGGGGCTACACCTTC	NA	12	TRBV9	TRBJ1-2	NA
CAWSEVFWDNEQFF	TGTGCCTGGAGCGAAGTGTTTTGGGACAATGAGCAGTTCTTC	NA	14	TRBV30	TRBJ2-1	NA
CASSPLGAGEAFF	TGTGCCAGCAGCCCACTCGGGGCAGGTGAAGCTTTCTTT	NA	13	TRBV7-2	TRBJ1-1	NA
CASSSPTVAGDRLTDTQYF	TGTGCCAGCAGCTCCCCCACGGTAGCGGGGGACCGACTCACAGATACGCAGTATTTT	NA	19	TRBV9	TRBJ2-3	TRBD2
CASSTGSTNTEAFF	TGTGCCAGCAGTACCGGGTCCACGAACACTGAAGCTTTCTTT	NA	14	TRBV6-5	TRBJ1-1	NA
CASPRHAAARAQYF	TGTGCCAGCCCCCGTCACGCGGCGGCCCGGGCCCAGTACTTC	NA	14	TRBV21-1	TRBJ2-5	NA
CASSLAHSTGVYYGYTF	TGTGCCAGCAGCTTAGCGCATAGTACAGGGGTGTACTATGGCTACACCTTC	NA	17	TRBV7-2	TRBJ1-2	TRBD1
CASSVDGSEQFF	TGTGCCAGCAGCGTAGATGGCAGCGAGCAGTTCTTC	NA	12	TRBV9	TRBJ2-1	NA
CASSKTTGAGANVLTF	TGTGCCAGCAGCAAGACTACAGGGGCTGGGGCCAACGTCCTGACTTTC	NA	16	TRBV5-4	TRBJ2-6	TRBD1
CAISESEAGGFSETQYF	TGTGCCATCAGTGAGTCGGAAGCGGGGGGTTTTTCGGAGACCCAGTACTTC	NA	17	TRBV10-3	TRBJ2-5	TRBD2
CASSAQGGYNSPLHF	TGTGCCAGCAGCGCGCAGGGGGGTTATAATTCACCCCTCCACTTT	NA	15	TRBV9	TRBJ1-6	TRBD1
CASSLLQGSSGANVLTF	TGTGCCAGCAGCTTACTACAGGGGAGCTCTGGGGCCAACGTCCTGACTTTC	NA	17	TRBV7-3	TRBJ2-6	TRBD1
CSVEDSGPGELFF	TGCAGCGTTGAAGATAGTGGCCCCGGGGAGCTGTTTTTT	NA	13	TRBV29-1	TRBJ2-2	NA
CASSFGQGGYEAFF	TGTGCCAGCAGTTTCGGACAGGGGGGATATGAAGCTTTCTTT	NA	14	TRBV28	TRBJ1-1	TRBD1
CASSQDSTTGKDGGSFF	TGCGCCAGCAGTCAGGATTCAACGACAGGGAAGGATGGAGGATCTTTCTTT	NA	17	TRBV23-1	TRBJ1-1	TRBD1
CASSQEEGYQGAKNIQYF	TGCGCCAGCAGCCAAGAAGAGGGGTACCAGGGGGCCAAAAACATTCAGTACTTC	NA	18	TRBV4-3	TRBJ2-4	NA
CASSWTGNTEAFF	TGTGCCAGCAGTTGGACAGGGAACACTGAAGCTTTCTTT	once	13	TRBV6-5	TRBJ1-1	TRBD1
CASSKDSTEAFF	TGTGCCAGCAGCAAAGACAGCACTGAAGCTTTCTTT	NA	12	TRBV21-1	TRBJ1-1	NA
CASSSTGGDYGYTF	TGTGCCAGCAGCTCGACAGGGGGCGACTATGGCTACACCTTC	once	14	TRBV7-9	TRBJ1-2	TRBD1
CSVEVQTGGETQYF	TGCAGCGTTGAAGTACAAACAGGCGGAGAGACCCAGTACTTC	once	14	TRBV29-1	TRBJ2-5	NA
CASGSSYEQYF	TGTGCTAGTGGTTCTTCCTACGAGCAGTACTTC	NA	11	TRBV12-5	TRBJ2-7	NA